This T cell receptor (beta chain) is drawn from a study of PD-1 blockade in classical Hodgkin lymphoma. Study background: Nivolumab dosed at 3 mg/kg went to patients intravenously every 2 weeks.

Here immunoSEQ multiplex PCR was the method, and the copy in TCRdb shows in-frame clones only, minus some. The sample shows 90,000 to 140,000 clones, approximately 89% of them seen only once. Described time point: cycle 4 day 1 (C4D1), after five to seven weeks of nivolumab. The patients all showed relapse after autologous stem cell transplantation, while their brentuximab vedotin exposure varied. Findings of the study overall: It was CD4+ TCR diversity, not CD8+, that rose significantly by C4D1. Exclusion was applied to patients who started nivolumab under 1 year after ASCT. Newly diagnosed patients were reported to exhibit reduced baseline TCR diversity relative to healthy donors.

Remarks on this clone: Its antigen is undetermined.

The sequencing used peripheral blood mononuclear cells (PBMCs), collected before the fourth cycle of nivolumab. The source of this sequence is a human donor with classical Hodgkin lymphoma.

The CDR3 is CASSGGRLFPQFF. CDR3 in DNA: TGTGCCAGCAGTGGGGGACGGCTTTTTCCCCAGTTCTTC. The chain employs TRBV6-5 and TRBJ2-1; D is perhaps TRBD1 or TRBD2 (5 bases each). Trimming removed 5 bases at V and 13 bases at J, with 18 bases between. The CDR3 is 13 amino acids. Germline V gene lookup returns CDR1 MNHEY and CDR2 SVGAGI.